These 30 T cell receptor beta chains share one sample of origin, sequenced in a study of control samples from healthy donors and cancer patients. Some clones are missing from TCRdb's copy, which holds only in-frame ones; the method was immunoSEQ multiplex PCR. Counted here are about 140,000 clones, about 85% occurring once; the ten biggest clones make up approximately 8.6%. The sample was blood. These TCRs come from a woman under 40 in good health.

The genes are TRBV6-5 and TRBJ2-7; D tentatively reads TRBD1 or TRBD2 (5 bases each). Trimming took off 4 bases at V and 3 bases at J, with 10 bases between the two ends. Per germline, CDR1 MNHEY and CDR2 SVGAGI. CDR3 size: 13 residues. CDR3 region: CASSSGDHYEQYF. In DNA form, the CDR3 reads TGTGCCAGCAGTTCCGGGGACCACTACGAGCAGTACTTC.

V usage is TRBV19 and J usage is TRBJ1-2; 7 bases agree with TRBD1. CDR1 LNHDA and CDR2 SQIVND come from the germline V gene (reference sequence). The V and J ends lost 0 bases and 0 bases, in that order; junction bases with no gene match: 7. The CDR3 is 17 amino acids. The CDR3, as DNA: TGTGCCAGTAGTATAGATCGTGGGACAGCCACTAACTATGGCTACACCTTC. As protein: CASSIDRGTATNYGYTF.

This sequence joins TRBV25-1 and TRBJ1-6; TRBD1 agrees at 9 bases. This CDR3 has 17 amino acids. Germline values: CDR1 MGHDK, CDR2 SYGVNS. The ends lost 3 bases at V and 7 bases at J; junction bases unmatched: 10. CDR3 protein: CASSDTPGQGRNSPLHF. CDR3 DNA: TGTGCCAGCAGTGATACGCCGGGACAGGGTAGGAATTCACCCCTCCACTTT.

The J gene is TRBJ2-1, the V gene TRBV27; tentatively, D is TRBD2 (5 bases). The CDR3 spans 19 residues. Germline CDR1 is MNHEY and CDR2 is SMNVEV (reference sequence). V was trimmed by 3 bases and J by 1 base, leaving 22 bases between them. DNA for the CDR3: TGTGCCAGCAGTTTTAGGGCCGGGGTGGTTGCCTCTTCCTACAATGAGCAGTTCTTC. Its translation is CASSFRAGVVASSYNEQFF.

In nucleotides, the CDR3 is TGTGCCAGCAGCGGAGGGTTGGAGCGGGAGGTGTACCAAGAGACCCAGTACTTC. Its translation: CASSGGLEREVYQETQYF. The chain has TRBV7-9 and TRBJ2-5; 9 bases fit TRBD2. This CDR3 comprises 18 residues. After removal of 5 bases from V and 0 bases from J, the junction contained 13 bases not matched to a gene. The germline V gene encodes CDR1 SEHNR and CDR2 FQNEAQ (reference sequence).

This clone appeared a few times. This chain links TRBV3-1 (or the pseudogene TRBV3-2) with TRBJ2-7; D is unclear. V shed 4 bases and J shed 2 bases, with 12 bases lying between them. This CDR3 has 14 residues. Germline lookup yields CDR1 LGHDT and CDR2 YNNKEL (reference sequence). Here the CDR3 reads CASSPYPRPYEQYF. The DNA for the CDR3 is TGTGCCAGCAGCCCATATCCCCGCCCCTACGAGCAGTACTTC.

The chain employs TRBV12-3 or TRBV12-4 and TRBJ2-5; unclear D gene. CDR3 length: 13 residues. The V gene lost 5 bases and the J gene lost 2 bases, with 9 bases spanning the gap. CDR3 loop: CASSGIRQETQYF. CDR3 DNA: TGTGCCAGCAGTGGGATTCGGCAAGAGACCCAGTACTTC.

In its sample, this clone was seen a few times. This chain connects TRBV5-6 to TRBJ2-2, with D possibly being TRBD1 (6 bases). This CDR3 has 16 residues. Trimming removed 2 bases from V and 3 bases from J, with 14 bases in between. Germline loops: CDR1 SGHDT, CDR2 YYEEEE. In DNA form, the CDR3 reads TGTGCCAGCAGCTTCCCAGGGGCGCTGGACACCGGGGAGCTGTTTTTT. It specifies CASSFPGALDTGELFF.

This sequence joins TRBV5-1 and TRBJ2-3, with D perhaps TRBD1 or TRBD2 (5 bases each). Trimming left V 0 bases short and J 6 bases short, with 11 bases between. This CDR3 is 14 amino acids long. Looked up from germline, CDR1 is SGHRS and CDR2 is YFSETQ. This chain's CDR3 is CASSLAPGTDTQYF. The CDR3 bases are TGCGCCAGCAGCTTGGCCCCGGGGACGGATACGCAGTATTTT.

The chain carries TRBV3-1 (or the pseudogene TRBV3-2) and TRBJ1-1; 8 bases fit TRBD1. Germline V lookup: CDR1 LGHDT, CDR2 YNNKEL (reference sequence). With 5 bases clipped from V and 4 bases from J, the junction kept 6 bases outside the gene matches. The length of the CDR3 is 14 residues. The CDR3 reads CASSFHRGGTEAFF. The CDR3 bases are TGTGCCAGCAGCTTTCACAGGGGGGGCACTGAAGCTTTCTTT.

This sequence joins TRBV4-2 and TRBJ2-2; tentative D call: TRBD2 (6 bases). CDR3 length: 15 amino acids. The germline gives CDR1 LGHNA, CDR2 YNFKEQ. V was pared by 6 bases and J by 5 bases, with 16 bases between. CDR3 in DNA: TGTGCCAGCAGAGACCAGGGCCGGGGGACCGGGGAGCTGTTTTTT. Translation: CASRDQGRGTGELFF.

This rearrangement joins TRBV7-9 to TRBJ1-1; no clear D gene. The CDR3 contains 15 residues. V lost 5 bases and J lost 5, with 18 bases in between. Germline V CDR1 and CDR2: SEHNR, FQNEAQ (reference sequence). CDR3 DNA sequence: TGTGCCAGCAGCCAGGATCCTTCTCCGGGAACTGAAGCTTTCTTT. As protein: CASSQDPSPGTEAFF. Full variable domain (remainder filled in from reference TRBV7-9 and TRBJ1-1): DTGVSQNPRHKITKRGQNVTFRCDPISEHNRLYWYRQTLGQGPEFLTYFQNEAQLEKSRLLSDRFSAERPKGSFSTLEIQRTEQGDSAMYLCASSQDPSPGTEAFFGQGTRLTVV.

This clone was seen repeatedly, ten times or more. The chain carries TRBV5-1 and TRBJ1-1; 10 positions match TRBD1. V dropped 4 bases and J dropped 0; count of bases not matched to a gene: 9. This CDR3 has 17 residues. Germline-derived CDR1 and CDR2 are SGHRS and YFSETQ. This CDR3 reads CASSSPGTGAVNTEAFF. The CDR3 DNA reads TGCGCCAGCAGCAGTCCCGGGACAGGGGCCGTGAACACTGAAGCTTTCTTT. The whole variable domain, filled in from reference TRBV5-1 and TRBJ1-1, reads KAGVTQTPRYLIKTRGQQVTLSCSPISGHRSVSWYQQTPGQGLQFLFEYFSETQRNKGNFPGRFSGRQFSNSRSEMNVSTLELGDSALYLCASSSPGTGAVNTEAFFGQGTRLTVV.

The chain couples TRBV11-1 to TRBJ1-3; D unresolved. This CDR3 region has 16 residues. The germline V gene encodes CDR1 SGHAT and CDR2 FQDESV (reference sequence). Trimming removed 3 bases from V and 0 bases from J, with 12 bases in between. CDR3 protein: CASSLKTRGSGNTIYF. The CDR3 DNA reads TGTGCCAGCAGCTTGAAGACCCGGGGCTCTGGAAACACCATATATTTT. Using reference TRBV11-1 and TRBJ1-3 for the parts outside the CDR3, the full variable domain is EAEVAQSPRYKITEKSQAVAFWCDPISGHATLYWYRQILGQGPELLVQFQDESVVDDSQLPKDRFSAERLKGVDSTLKIQPAELGDSAMYLCASSLKTRGSGNTIYFGEGSWLTVV.

The chain links TRBV28 to TRBJ2-3; 9 positions match TRBD2. V lost 3 bases, J lost 3 bases, and 16 bases stayed unmatched. This CDR3 has 19 amino acids. From germline, CDR1 is MDHEN and CDR2 SYDVKM. The chain's CDR3 is CASSLWGAGGRAGTDTQYF. Here the CDR3 DNA reads TGTGCCAGCAGTTTGTGGGGGGCTGGCGGGAGGGCCGGGACAGATACGCAGTATTTT. The full variable domain, completed using reference TRBV28 and TRBJ2-3, is DVKVTQSSRYLVKRTGEKVFLECVQDMDHENMFWYRQDPGLGLRLIYFSYDVKMKEKGDIPEGYSVSREKKERFSLILESASTNQTSMYLCASSLWGAGGRAGTDTQYFGPGTRLTVL.

V is TRBV15 and J is TRBJ2-7, with D tentatively TRBD2 (5 bases). Trimming pared 1 base from V and 1 base from J, leaving 8 bases between. The CDR3 extends over 14 amino acids. Germline lookup yields CDR1 LNHNV and CDR2 YYDKDF (reference sequence). CDR3 loop: CATSRGGSSYEQYF. In nucleotides, the CDR3 is TGTGCCACCAGCAGAGGAGGGAGTTCCTACGAGCAGTACTTC. Looking up the rest from reference TRBV15 and TRBJ2-7 gives the full variable domain: DAMVIQNPRYQVTQFGKPVTLSCSQTLNHNVMYWYQQKSSQAPKLLFHYYDKDFNNEADTPDNFQSRRPNTSFCFLDIRSPGLGDTAMYLCATSRGGSSYEQYFGPGTRLTVT.

This chain joins TRBV19 and TRBJ2-2, with D possibly TRBD1 on 8 matching bases. Germline loops: CDR1 LNHDA, CDR2 SQIVND (reference sequence). The CDR3 has 14 residues. Trimming stripped 5 bases from V and 6 bases from J, with 13 bases between. The CDR3 is CASSQTGGAGELFF. In DNA, the CDR3 is TGTGCCAGTAGTCAAACAGGGGGGGCCGGGGAGCTGTTTTTT.

The chain recombines TRBV5-6 with TRBJ2-6; 9 bases map to TRBD1. The CDR3 loop spans 19 amino acids. Per the germline V gene, CDR1 is SGHDT and CDR2 is YYEEEE. V trimming: 2 bases; J trimming: 0 bases; junction bases outside the gene matches: 9. CDR3 in amino acids: CASSFYGTGPDSGANVLTF. The CDR3 DNA is TGTGCCAGCAGCTTTTACGGGACAGGGCCAGACTCTGGGGCCAACGTCCTGACTTTC. The full variable domain, in which reference TRBV5-6 and TRBJ2-6 provide the parts outside the CDR3, is DAGVTQSPTHLIKTRGQQVTLRCSPKSGHDTVSWYQQALGQGPQFIFQYYEEEERQRGNFPDRFSGHQFPNYSSELNVNALLLGDSALYLCASSFYGTGPDSGANVLTFGAGSRLTVL.

The chain employs TRBV3-1 (or the pseudogene TRBV3-2) and TRBJ2-5; D is ambiguous. Germline CDR1 and CDR2: LGHDT and YNNKEL (reference sequence). V gave up 4 bases and J gave up 5 bases, with 11 bases separating them. The CDR3 length is 13 residues. The CDR3 DNA reads TGTGCCAGCAGCCCCCTTTTCCTGGAGACCCAGTACTTC. Amino acid sequence: CASSPLFLETQYF.

The V call is TRBV19, the J call TRBJ1-2; D uncertain. V was trimmed by 0 bases and J by 3 bases, leaving 8 bases between them. Per the germline V gene, CDR1 is LNHDA and CDR2 is SQIVND (reference sequence). The CDR3 spans 14 residues. This chain's CDR3 is CASSIDRGHYGYTF. Here the CDR3 DNA reads TGTGCCAGTAGTATAGATCGCGGGCACTATGGCTACACCTTC.

The chain links TRBV7-2 to TRBJ2-1; D is unresolved. The CDR3 is 13 residues long. CDR1 is SGHTA, CDR2 FQGNSA, per germline. Trimming took off 1 base at V and 10 bases at J, with 11 bases between the two ends. The CDR3: CASSLGPSGEQFF. For the CDR3, the DNA is TGTGCCAGCAGCTTAGGTCCAAGTGGGGAGCAGTTCTTC.

The CDR3 DNA is TGTGCCAGCAGCACTCTAGCGGGACCCTACGAGCAGTACTTC. Translating gives CASSTLAGPYEQYF. The chain has TRBV7-2 and TRBJ2-7; TRBD2 aligns across 9 bases. Germline V gene lookup returns CDR1 SGHTA and CDR2 FQGNSA. V trimming: 5 bases; J trimming: 2 bases; junction bases outside the gene matches: 4. The CDR3 contains 14 residues.

The V and J genes are TRBV12-3 or TRBV12-4 and TRBJ2-3; no firm D call. Trimming pared 7 bases from V and 0 bases from J, leaving 5 bases between. CDR3 length: 12 residues. The CDR3 DNA sequence: TGTGCCAGCATTCGCAGCACAGATACGCAGTATTTT. Translating it yields CASIRSTDTQYF.

The rearrangement links TRBV29-1 to TRBJ2-1, with TRBD2 identical over 9 bases. The CDR3 has 14 amino acids. Losses at the gene ends were 2 bases for V and 2 bases for J; bases not matched to a gene: 1. CDR1 and CDR2 from the germline V gene are SQVTM and ANQGSEA. The CDR3 nucleotides read TGCAGCGTTGAACCTAGCGGGACCTACAATGAGCAGTTCTTC. This sequence encodes CSVEPSGTYNEQFF.

This sequence joins TRBV2 and TRBJ1-5; D is uncertain. Trimming shortened V by 4 bases and J by 0 bases, and 7 bases separated the two germline ends. The germline V gene has CDR1 SNHLY and CDR2 FYNNEI. This CDR3 spans 14 amino acids. DNA for the CDR3: TGTGCCAGCAGTGCCACAAATAGCAATCAGCCCCAGCATTTT. It encodes CASSATNSNQPQHF.

This clone was seen a few times. This chain connects TRBV5-1 to TRBJ2-7, with 10 bases aligning to TRBD2. This CDR3 has 15 amino acids. With 2 bases clipped from V and 5 bases from J, the junction kept 7 bases outside the gene matches. Germline CDR1 is SGHRS and CDR2 is YFSETQ. This CDR3 is CASSLDSGRINEQYF. The CDR3 coding sequence is TGCGCCAGCAGCTTAGATAGCGGGAGGATCAACGAGCAGTACTTC.

The J gene is TRBJ2-5, the V gene TRBV4-1; 8 nucleotides match TRBD2. The CDR3 is 17 residues long. The trim removed 4 bases at V and 4 bases at J, leaving 14 bases unmatched. In germline, CDR1 is MGHRA, CDR2 YSYEKL. CDR3 protein: CASSPIYWTSMRETQYF. In DNA, the CDR3 is TGCGCCAGCAGCCCTATTTATTGGACTAGCATGAGAGAGACCCAGTACTTC.

The chain is built from TRBV18 and TRBJ1-1; a possible D gene is TRBD1 (5 bases). Germline V lookup: CDR1 KGHSH, CDR2 LQKENI. Deletions cut 6 bases from V and 2 bases from J, with 16 bases between. There are 15 residues in the CDR3. The CDR3 is CASSPSGQGNTEAFF. In DNA, the CDR3 is TGTGCCAGCTCCCCAAGTGGGCAGGGAAACACTGAAGCTTTCTTT.

The V gene is TRBV7-9, the J gene TRBJ1-5; D gene ambiguous. The germline gives CDR1 SEHNR, CDR2 FQNEAQ (reference sequence). The CDR3 is 16 amino acids. Trimming pared 5 bases from V and 4 bases from J, leaving 18 bases between. The CDR3 sequence is CASSPPLGSGNQPQHF. In DNA form, the CDR3 reads TGTGCCAGCAGCCCCCCGTTGGGGAGTGGAAATCAGCCCCAGCATTTT.

The V gene is TRBV9, the J gene TRBJ1-2; D gene unclear. V gave up 4 bases and J gave up 8 bases, with 15 bases separating them. Germline-derived CDR1 and CDR2 are SGDLS and YYNGEE. The CDR3 covers 13 residues. The CDR3 nucleotides read TGTGCCAGCAGCCGCGGGGTGCCAATGGGCTACACCTTC. Translation: CASSRGVPMGYTF.